The clone carrying this T cell receptor (beta chain) has only a few counts. The antigen is unknown. This sample was taken from a study of post-analysis software for immune sequencing data. Study-level results: Elevated frequency relative to controls characterized four or five TRBV segments in patients, TRBV5-6, TRBV5-1 and TRBV20-1 among them.

Prepared libraries of TCR beta cDNA carried unique molecular identifiers. One entry per CDR3 protein results from TCRdb running MiXCR on the PCR reads. The table lists a few hundred thousand distinct CDR3 sequences, roughly 36% of them singletons. This CDR3 region has 12 residues. The germline CDR1 and CDR2 sequences are ENHRY and SYGVKD. Trimming took 11 bases from V and 3 from J, leaving 12 bases between them. This chain connects TRBV10-3 to TRBJ2-3; D gene uncertain. The sample consisted of blood. The receptor was derived from a girl between 5 and 17 years old with multiple sclerosis. The CDR3 DNA sequence: TGTGCCGCAGGTAGCAAAACAGATACGCAGTATTTT. Encoded protein: CAAGSKTDTQYF.